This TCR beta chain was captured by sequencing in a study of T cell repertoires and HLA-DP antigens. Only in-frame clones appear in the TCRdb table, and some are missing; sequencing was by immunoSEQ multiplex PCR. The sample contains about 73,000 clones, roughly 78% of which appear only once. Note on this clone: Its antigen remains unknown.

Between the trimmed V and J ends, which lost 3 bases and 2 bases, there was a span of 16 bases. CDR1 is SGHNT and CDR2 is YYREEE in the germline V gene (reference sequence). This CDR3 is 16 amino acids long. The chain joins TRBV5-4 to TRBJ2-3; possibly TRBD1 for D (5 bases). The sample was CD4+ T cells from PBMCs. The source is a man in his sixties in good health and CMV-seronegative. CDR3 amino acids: CASSYAPDTYTDTQYF. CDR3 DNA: TGTGCCAGCAGCTACGCCCCGGACACTTACACAGATACGCAGTATTTT.